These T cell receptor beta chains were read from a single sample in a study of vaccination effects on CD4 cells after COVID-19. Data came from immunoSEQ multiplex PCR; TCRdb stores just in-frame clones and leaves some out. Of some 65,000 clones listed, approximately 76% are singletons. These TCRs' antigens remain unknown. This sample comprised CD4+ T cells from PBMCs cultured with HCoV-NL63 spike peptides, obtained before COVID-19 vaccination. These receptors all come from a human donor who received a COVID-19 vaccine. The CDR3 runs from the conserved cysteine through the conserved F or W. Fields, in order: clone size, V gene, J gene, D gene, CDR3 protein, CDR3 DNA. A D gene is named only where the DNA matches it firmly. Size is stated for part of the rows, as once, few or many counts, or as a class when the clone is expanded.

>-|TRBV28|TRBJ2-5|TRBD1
CASSFRQGAYGETQYF
TGTGCCAGCAGCTTTCGACAGGGGGCGTATGGAGAGACCCAGTACTTC
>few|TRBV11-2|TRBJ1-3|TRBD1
CASSARGQGLGNTIYF
TGTGCCAGCAGCGCCAGAGGACAGGGGTTAGGAAACACCATATATTTT
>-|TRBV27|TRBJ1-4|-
CASKGDSNEKLFF
TGTGCCAGCAAAGGGGATTCTAATGAAAAACTGTTTTTT
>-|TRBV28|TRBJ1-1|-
CASSLVLNTEAFF
TGTGCCAGCAGTTTAGTATTGAACACTGAAGCTTTCTTT
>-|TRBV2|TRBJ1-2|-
CASSAGVGLTF
TGTGCCAGCAGTGCCGGCGTAGGTCTAACCTTC
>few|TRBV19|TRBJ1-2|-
CASTRGVTPNYGYTF
TGTGCCAGCACCCGTGGCGTAACCCCTAACTATGGCTACACCTTC
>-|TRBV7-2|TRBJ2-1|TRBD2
CASSRTSGGDYNEQFF
TGTGCCAGCAGCCGGACTAGCGGGGGGGATTACAATGAGCAGTTCTTC
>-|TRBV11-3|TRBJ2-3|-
CASSLDSVDTQYF
TGTGCCAGCAGCTTAGATTCGGTTGATACGCAGTATTTT
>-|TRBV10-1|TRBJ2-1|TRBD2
CASSEETSGVNEQFF
TGCGCCAGCAGTGAGGAGACTAGCGGGGTCAATGAGCAGTTCTTC
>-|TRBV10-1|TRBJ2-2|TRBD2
CASSGTRNTGELFF
TGCGCCAGCAGTGGGACTAGGAACACCGGGGAGCTGTTTTTT
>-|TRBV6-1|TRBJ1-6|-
CASSEIRVSYNSPLHF
TGTGCCAGCAGTGAAATTCGAGTCAGCTATAATTCACCCCTCCACTTT
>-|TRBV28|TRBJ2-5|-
CASGGLETQYF
TGTGCCAGCGGGGGTTTAGAGACCCAGTACTTC
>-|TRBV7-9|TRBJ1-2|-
CASSLAQAMYYGYTF
TGTGCCAGCAGCTTAGCCCAGGCCATGTACTATGGCTACACCTTC
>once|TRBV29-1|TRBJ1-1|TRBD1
CSSGGTGLNTEAFF
TGCAGCTCAGGGGGGACAGGGCTGAACACTGAAGCTTTCTTT
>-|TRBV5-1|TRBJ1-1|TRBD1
CASSPRRGQNTEAFF
TGCGCCAGCAGCCCGAGAAGGGGGCAGAACACTGAAGCTTTCTTT
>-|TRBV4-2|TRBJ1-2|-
CASSRSTDGNYGYTF
TGTGCCAGCAGCCGTTCGACAGATGGTAACTATGGCTACACCTTC
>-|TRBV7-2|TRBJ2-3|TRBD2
CASSPQGAGLSTDTQYF
TGTGCCAGCAGCCCGCAGGGAGCGGGGCTTAGCACAGATACGCAGTATTTT
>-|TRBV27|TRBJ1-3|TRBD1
CASRTGGGNTIYF
TGTGCCAGCAGAACAGGGGGAGGAAACACCATATATTTT
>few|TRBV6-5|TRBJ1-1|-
CASRGQSGGNTEAFF
TGTGCCAGCAGGGGACAAAGCGGAGGGAACACTGAAGCTTTCTTT
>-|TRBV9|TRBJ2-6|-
CASSVGVGANVLTF
TGTGCCAGCAGCGTAGGGGTTGGGGCCAACGTCCTGACTTTC
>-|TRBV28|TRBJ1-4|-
CASSSPGTWEKLFF
TGTGCCAGCAGTTCCCCCGGGACGTGGGAAAAACTGTTTTTT
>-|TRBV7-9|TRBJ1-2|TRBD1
CASSLEGGGYTF
TGTGCCAGCAGCTTAGAAGGGGGCGGCTACACCTTC
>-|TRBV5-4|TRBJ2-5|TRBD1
CASTLNRGQETQYF
TGTGCCAGCACCCTAAACAGGGGCCAAGAGACCCAGTACTTC